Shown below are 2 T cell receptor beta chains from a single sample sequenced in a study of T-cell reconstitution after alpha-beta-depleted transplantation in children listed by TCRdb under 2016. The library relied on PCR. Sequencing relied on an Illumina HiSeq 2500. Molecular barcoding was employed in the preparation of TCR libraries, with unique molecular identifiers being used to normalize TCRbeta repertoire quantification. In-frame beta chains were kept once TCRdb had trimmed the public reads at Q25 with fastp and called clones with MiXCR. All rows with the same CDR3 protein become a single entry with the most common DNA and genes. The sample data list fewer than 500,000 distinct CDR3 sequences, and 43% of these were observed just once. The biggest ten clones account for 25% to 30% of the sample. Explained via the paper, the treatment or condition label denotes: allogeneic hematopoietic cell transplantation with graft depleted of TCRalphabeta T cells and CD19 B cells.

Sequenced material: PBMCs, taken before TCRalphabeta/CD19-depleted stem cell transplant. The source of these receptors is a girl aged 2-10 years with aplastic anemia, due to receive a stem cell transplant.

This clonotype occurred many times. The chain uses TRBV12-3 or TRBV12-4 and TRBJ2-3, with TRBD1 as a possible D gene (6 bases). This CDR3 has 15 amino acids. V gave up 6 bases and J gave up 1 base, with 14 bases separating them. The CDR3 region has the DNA TGTGCCAGCAGGTCACAGGGTGGCGGCACAGATACGCAGTATTTT. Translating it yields CASRSQGGGTDTQYF.

CDR3 coding DNA: TGCAGCGTTGAAGGTCTCCCGGAGCAAGAGACCCAGTACTTC. Translation gives CSVEGLPEQETQYF. The chain employs TRBV29-1 and TRBJ2-5; D remains unclear. The V and J ends lost 1 base and 2 bases respectively, with 11 bases between them. The CDR3 totals 14 residues. Germline V gives CDR1 SQVTM, CDR2 ANQGSEA.